This TCR beta chain was profiled in a study of blood T cell repertoires in COVID-19. The wider study: COVID-19 samples collected from the United States, Italy and Spain covered acute and convalescent phases.

This clone has more than one count but fewer than ten. V shed 7 bases, J shed 5 bases, and the junction held 6 bases outside the gene matches. The germline V gene has CDR1 SNHLY and CDR2 FYNNEI. This CDR3 is 13 amino acids long. Adults between about 18 and 89 years of age took part from 20 to 25 US areas. Methods used by the authors: The assay estimated nucleated cells by amplifying reference gene primers. Method: immunoSEQ multiplex PCR; TCRdb's copy keeps in-frame clones and lacks some. V, J and clone size were drawn from that table, and D and trimming were deduced from the DNA. Of over 150,000 clones in the sample, approximately 85% were seen once.

The sequence was obtained from a man in his forties who had recovered from COVID-19. Sample: PBMCs or T cells enriched from blood (not recorded which). The chain has TRBV2 and TRBJ1-1; 8 nucleotides align to TRBD1. Written as DNA, the CDR3 is TGTGCCAGCACACAGGGGGAAATGACTGAAGCTTTCTTT. It translates to CASTQGEMTEAFF.